These 11 T cell receptor beta chains came from one sample sequenced in a study of T cell changes during pregnancy in multiple sclerosis. Assay used: immunoSEQ multiplex PCR; TCRdb lists only in-frame clones, some missing. The sample holds over 60,000 clones, roughly 89% seen once. Material: peripheral blood, obtained in the third trimester of pregnancy. All receptors derive from a female donor in good health, enrolled as a control in a pregnancy study.

J is TRBJ2-7 and V is TRBV20-1; D unresolved. Deletions cut 1 base from V and 9 bases from J, with 7 bases between. The CDR3 covers 10 residues. Looked up from germline, CDR1 is DFQATT and CDR2 is SNEGSKA (reference sequence). This chain's CDR3 is CSARAERQYF. The CDR3 DNA reads as TGCAGTGCTAGAGCCGAGCGGCAGTACTTC.

This clone was observed a handful of times. The genes are TRBV5-1 and TRBJ2-7; D unresolved. Germline V CDR1 and CDR2: SGHRS, YFSETQ. The germline V and J ends were trimmed by 0 bases and 4 bases, with 8 bases remaining between them. The CDR3 has 13 residues. CDR3 nucleotides: TGCGCCAGCAGCTTGGCCTCAGATTACGAGCAGTACTTC. Encoded protein: CASSLASDYEQYF.

The chain is built from TRBV7-4 and TRBJ1-5, with D tentatively TRBD1 (5 bases). The CDR3 contains 17 residues. Per germline, CDR1 SGHVT and CDR2 SQSDAQ. V was clipped by 1 base and J by 4 bases, with 17 bases between them. DNA of the CDR3: TGTGCCAGCAGCTTAGTAGGGGCCCTCTTCCTAAATCAGCCCCAGCATTTT. Its protein product is CASSLVGALFLNQPQHF.

This chain connects TRBV29-1 to TRBJ2-5, with 10 nucleotides matching TRBD1. This CDR3 is built from 14 residues. Germline CDR1 and CDR2: SQVTM and ANQGSEA. V lost 6 bases and J lost 5; bases outside the gene matches: 9. CDR3 sequence: CSVDDRGRPETQYF. CDR3 sequence (DNA): TGCAGCGTGGACGACAGGGGGCGGCCCGAGACCCAGTACTTC. The complete variable domain, with remaining parts taken from reference TRBV29-1 and TRBJ2-5, reads SAVISQKPSRDICQRGTSLTIQCQVDSQVTMMFWYRQQPGQSLTLIATANQGSEATYESGFVIDKFPISRPNLTFSTLTVSNMSPEDSSIYLCSVDDRGRPETQYFGPGTRLLVL.

The chain links TRBV6-5 to TRBJ2-5; TRBD1 matches at 7 bases. Germline values: CDR1 MNHEY, CDR2 SVGAGI. Trimming at V came to 8 bases and at J to 5 bases, leaving 11 bases not matched to a gene. The CDR3 totals 14 residues. The CDR3 region has the DNA TGTGCCAGCTATAGACAGGGTATGGGGGAGACCCAGTACTTC. Translated, it gives CASYRQGMGETQYF.

The table lists this clone with a count of one. The CDR3 coding sequence is TGCACCAGCAGCCAAGCCCTGACGGGTAGCGGGAGGACAATCTCCTACAATGAGCAGTTCTTC. Protein product: CTSSQALTGSGRTISYNEQFF. The chain links TRBV1 to TRBJ2-1; TRBD2 is taken as the D call from the table, unchecked against the DNA. TRBV1 is labeled a pseudogene. The CDR3 runs to 21 residues.

V and J are TRBV11-3 and TRBJ1-6, with a weak D call TRBD1 (6 bases). The germline CDR1 and CDR2 sequences are SGHNT and YENEEA. This CDR3 comprises 14 residues. Between the trimmed V and J ends, which lost 4 bases and 9 bases, there was a span of 13 bases. CDR3 in amino acids: CASSSGTRGSPLHF. The CDR3 DNA reads TGTGCCAGCAGCTCCGGGACCAGGGGTTCACCCCTCCACTTT.

The chain employs TRBV2 and TRBJ1-2; D gene ambiguous. The V gene lost 8 bases and the J gene lost 5 bases, with 12 bases spanning the gap. This CDR3 is built from 12 residues. CDR1 and CDR2 from the germline V gene are SNHLY and FYNNEI. CDR3 loop: CASFPQKYGYTF. The DNA for the CDR3 is TGTGCCAGCTTCCCTCAGAAATATGGCTACACCTTC.

The chain couples TRBV7-2 to TRBJ2-1; 8 bases match TRBD1. Trimming cost V 4 bases and J 4 bases; bases outside gene matches: 6. CDR3 length equals 15 residues. Per the germline V gene, CDR1 is SGHTA and CDR2 is FQGNSA. CDR3 DNA: TGTGCCAGCAGCTCCGACAGGGGCGTTTACAATGAGCAGTTCTTC. Translated: CASSSDRGVYNEQFF. Together with reference TRBV7-2 and TRBJ2-1, the CDR3 gives the full variable domain: GAGVSQSPSNKVTEKGKDVELRCDPISGHTALYWYRQSLGQGLEFLIYFQGNSAPDKSGLPSDRFSAERTGGSVSTLTIQRTQQEDSAVYLCASSSDRGVYNEQFFGPGTRLTVL.

The chain recombines TRBV13 with TRBJ2-4; 8 bases match TRBD1. V was pared by 4 bases and J by 6 bases, with 5 bases of the junction left unmatched. The CDR3 sequence is 14 residues long. Germline V gene sequence: CDR1 PRHDT, CDR2 FYEKMQ (reference sequence). The CDR3 DNA reads TGTGCCAGCAGCTCGGCCGGACAGGGAAACATTCAGTACTTC. This translates into CASSSAGQGNIQYF.

This sequence joins TRBV7-9 and TRBJ2-3; 8 bases fit TRBD1. From germline, CDR1 is SEHNR and CDR2 FQNEAQ (reference sequence). The length of the CDR3 is 14 residues. J gave up 4 bases and V 5 bases, and 5 bases lay outside the gene matches. The CDR3 is CASSAGQASDTQYF. In nucleotides, the CDR3 is TGTGCCAGCAGCGCGGGACAGGCTTCAGATACGCAGTATTTT.